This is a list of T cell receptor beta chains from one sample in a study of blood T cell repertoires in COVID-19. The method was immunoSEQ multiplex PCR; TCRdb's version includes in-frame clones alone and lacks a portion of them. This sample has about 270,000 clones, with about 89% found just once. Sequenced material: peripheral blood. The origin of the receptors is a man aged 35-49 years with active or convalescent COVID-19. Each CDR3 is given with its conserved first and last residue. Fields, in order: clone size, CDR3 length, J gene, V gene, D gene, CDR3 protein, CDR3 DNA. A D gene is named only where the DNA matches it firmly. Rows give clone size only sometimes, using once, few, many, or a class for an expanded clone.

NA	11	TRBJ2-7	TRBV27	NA	CASSDYGEQYF	TGTGCCAGCAGCGACTACGGGGAGCAGTACTTC
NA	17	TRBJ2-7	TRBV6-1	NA	CASSAHPTGQSSYEQYF	TGTGCCAGCAGTGCCCACCCGACAGGCCAGAGCTCCTACGAGCAGTACTTC
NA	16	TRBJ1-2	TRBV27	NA	CASSLSEAGRNYGYTF	TGTGCCAGCAGTTTATCGGAGGCGGGCAGAAACTATGGCTACACCTTC
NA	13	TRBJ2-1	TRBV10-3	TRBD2	CAIGGTSGNEQFF	TGTGCCATCGGTGGGACTAGCGGAAATGAGCAGTTCTTC
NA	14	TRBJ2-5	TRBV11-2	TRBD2	CASRVAGGRETQYF	TGTGCCAGCAGAGTAGCGGGGGGGCGGGAGACCCAGTACTTC
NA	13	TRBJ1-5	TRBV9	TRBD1	CASSQDRDQPQHF	TGTGCCAGCAGCCAGGACAGGGATCAGCCCCAGCATTTT
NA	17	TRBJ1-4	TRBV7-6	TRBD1	CASSLGFRTGRDEKLFF	TGTGCCAGCAGCTTAGGGTTTAGGACAGGGCGAGATGAAAAACTGTTTTTT
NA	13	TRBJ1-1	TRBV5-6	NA	CASSLTVNTEAFF	TGTGCCAGCAGCTTGACGGTGAACACTGAAGCTTTCTTT
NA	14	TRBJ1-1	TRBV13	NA	CASSFYDTNTEAFF	TGTGCCAGCAGCTTCTATGACACGAACACTGAAGCTTTCTTT
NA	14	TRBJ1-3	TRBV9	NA	CASSGTISGNTIYF	TGTGCCAGCAGCGGGACTATCTCTGGAAACACCATATATTTT
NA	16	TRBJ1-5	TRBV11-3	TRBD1	CASSLGGTGPDQPQHF	TGTGCCAGCAGCTTAGGTGGGACAGGGCCTGACCAGCCCCAGCATTTT
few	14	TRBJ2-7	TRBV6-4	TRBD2	CANLRGRGRNEQYF	TGTGCCAACCTACGAGGGAGGGGTCGTAACGAGCAGTACTTC
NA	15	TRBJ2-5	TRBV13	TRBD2	CASSLGGLAAETQYF	TGTGCCAGCAGCTTAGGGGGACTAGCGGCAGAGACCCAGTACTTC
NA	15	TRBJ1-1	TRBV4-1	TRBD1	CASSQRDRGHAEAFF	TGCGCCAGCAGCCAAAGAGACAGGGGGCATGCTGAAGCTTTCTTT
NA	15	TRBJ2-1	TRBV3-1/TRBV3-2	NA	CASSPMMGEYNEQFF	TGTGCCAGCAGCCCTATGATGGGCGAGTACAATGAGCAGTTCTTC
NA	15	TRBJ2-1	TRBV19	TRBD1	CASSMWTGKADEQFF	TGTGCCAGTAGTATGTGGACAGGGAAAGCCGATGAGCAGTTCTTC
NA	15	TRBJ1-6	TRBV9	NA	CASSPKTGVSSPLHF	TGTGCCAGCAGCCCCAAGACAGGAGTTAGTTCACCCCTCCACTTT
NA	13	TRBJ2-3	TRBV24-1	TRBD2	CATDVGGGDTQYF	TGTGCCACAGATGTGGGGGGGGGAGATACGCAGTATTTT